The rows below give T cell receptor beta chains drawn from one sample of a study of memory CD4+ T cells and cytomegalovirus serostatus. Profiled with immunoSEQ multiplex PCR; TCRdb holds only in-frame clones, not every one. The table shows 35,000 to 45,000 clones, with around 75% occurring only once. Sequencing used memory CD4+ T cells from blood. These TCRs come from an adult in good health and CMV-seronegative. Both conserved end residues are part of each CDR3. D genes are given only for firm matches. Some rows mark clone size as missing; the rest say once, few, many or name a class of expanded clone.

V: TRBV7-6; D: .; J: TRBJ2-2; size: few; CDR3: CASSLGSLQSGELFF; DNA: TGTGCCAGCAGCTTAGGATCCCTGCAGAGCGGGGAGCTGTTTTTT
V: TRBV9; D: TRBD2; J: TRBJ2-1; size: .; CDR3: CASSVGGTYNEQFF; DNA: TGTGCCAGCAGCGTCGGGGGGACCTACAATGAGCAGTTCTTC
V: TRBV30; D: .; J: TRBJ2-7; size: few; CDR3: CAWIQKTSYEQYF; DNA: TGTGCCTGGATACAAAAAACCTCCTACGAGCAGTACTTC
V: TRBV7-9; D: .; J: TRBJ2-3; size: .; CDR3: CASRMTVTDTQYF; DNA: TGTGCCAGCAGAATGACTGTCACAGATACGCAGTATTTT
V: TRBV27; D: TRBD1; J: TRBJ2-7; size: .; CDR3: CASRSRPKTGQETYEQYF; DNA: TGTGCCAGCCGGTCTCGGCCCAAGACCGGACAGGAGACCTACGAGCAGTACTTC
V: TRBV5-1; D: TRBD1; J: TRBJ2-7; size: .; CDR3: CASRTGQGRNEQYF; DNA: TGCGCCAGCAGGACCGGACAGGGGAGGAACGAGCAGTACTTC
V: TRBV7-2; D: TRBD1; J: TRBJ1-1; size: .; CDR3: CASSQRWQGEMNTEAFF; DNA: TGTGCCAGCAGCCAGCGTTGGCAGGGGGAGATGAACACTGAAGCTTTCTTT
V: TRBV6-6; D: .; J: TRBJ1-5; size: .; CDR3: CASRSTRGENQPQHF; DNA: TGTGCCAGCAGATCAACGAGGGGGGAGAATCAGCCCCAGCATTTT
V: TRBV10-3; D: TRBD1; J: TRBJ2-5; size: once; CDR3: CAIRSGQGQQETQYF; DNA: TGTGCCATCAGGTCGGGACAGGGACAACAAGAGACCCAGTACTTC
V: TRBV6-1; D: .; J: TRBJ1-1; size: .; CDR3: CASGRGFDTEAFF; DNA: TGTGCCAGCGGCAGGGGTTTCGACACTGAAGCTTTCTTT
V: TRBV27; D: .; J: TRBJ1-1; size: .; CDR3: CASSFRQGNTEAFF; DNA: TGTGCCAGCAGTTTTCGGCAGGGGAACACTGAAGCTTTCTTT
V: TRBV29-1; D: TRBD2; J: TRBJ2-3; size: .; CDR3: CSVEATSGATDTQYF; DNA: TGCAGCGTTGAAGCGACTAGCGGGGCCACAGATACGCAGTATTTT
V: TRBV5-4; D: .; J: TRBJ2-7; size: .; CDR3: CASSAGNLRVAEQYF; DNA: TGTGCCAGCAGCGCAGGGAACCTGAGAGTGGCCGAGCAGTACTTC
V: TRBV2; D: .; J: TRBJ1-3; size: .; CDR3: CASGSSGNTIYF; DNA: TGTGCCAGCGGGAGCTCTGGAAACACCATATATTTT
V: TRBV4-1; D: TRBD1; J: TRBJ1-5; size: .; CDR3: CASSQDDRGSQPQHF; DNA: TGCGCCAGCAGCCAAGACGACAGGGGCAGTCAGCCCCAGCATTTT
V: TRBV12-1; D: .; J: TRBJ2-1; size: .; CDR3: CASSLTSGGYNEQFF; DNA: TGTGCCAGCAGCTTGACTAGCGGGGGATACAATGAGCAGTTCTTC
V: TRBV5-1; D: .; J: TRBJ1-1; size: .; CDR3: CASSTAVGSEAFF; DNA: TGCGCCAGCAGCACGGCAGTAGGCTCTGAAGCTTTCTTT
V: TRBV2; D: TRBD2; J: TRBJ2-3; size: .; CDR3: CASSPGFSGDTDTQYF; DNA: TGTGCCAGCAGCCCCGGTTTTAGCGGGGACACAGATACGCAGTATTTT
V: TRBV9; D: TRBD1; J: TRBJ2-1; size: .; CDR3: CASSVGGTGTQFF; DNA: TGTGCCAGCAGCGTAGGGGGGACAGGGACGCAGTTCTTC
V: TRBV5-1; D: .; J: TRBJ2-7; size: once; CDR3: CASSLGRDGEQYF; DNA: TGCGCCAGCAGCCTGGGTAGGGATGGCGAGCAGTACTTC
V: TRBV7-2; D: .; J: TRBJ1-2; size: .; CDR3: CASSPSWTAGHLGYTF; DNA: TGTGCCAGCAGCCCCAGCTGGACAGCCGGCCACCTTGGCTACACCTTC
V: TRBV9; D: .; J: TRBJ1-3; size: .; CDR3: CASRGAGGNTIYF; DNA: TGTGCCAGCAGAGGAGCGGGGGGAAACACCATATATTTT
V: TRBV27; D: .; J: TRBJ2-3; size: .; CDR3: CASSLGGGPHTDTQYF; DNA: TGTGCCAGCAGTTTAGGAGGGGGGCCACACACAGATACGCAGTATTTT
V: TRBV27; D: .; J: TRBJ2-6; size: few; CDR3: CASSSLYRILGTGANVLTF; DNA: TGTGCCAGCAGCTCCCTTTATCGTATCCTGGGGACTGGGGCCAACGTCCTGACTTTC
V: TRBV11-2; D: .; J: TRBJ1-1; size: .; CDR3: CASSLSGRKTEAFF; DNA: TGTGCCAGCAGCTTATCGGGGAGGAAGACTGAAGCTTTCTTT
V: TRBV6-1; D: .; J: TRBJ1-2; size: .; CDR3: CASSPLGANYGYTF; DNA: TGTGCCAGCAGCCCATTAGGTGCGAACTATGGCTACACCTTC